A selection of T cell receptor beta chains follows, all from one sample in a study of blood T cell repertoires in COVID-19. The method was immunoSEQ multiplex PCR; TCRdb's version includes in-frame clones alone and lacks a portion of them. The sample carries about 39,000 clones, 80% to 90% recorded once. The sequencing input was peripheral blood. All receptors derive from a man aged 40-49 years with active COVID-19. Each CDR3 is given with its conserved first and last residue. A D gene is named only where the DNA matches it firmly. Part of the rows lack a size; the others show once, few, many or a class for expanded clones.

D gene,clone size,J gene,V gene,CDR3 protein,CDR3 DNA
NA,once,TRBJ2-5,TRBV29-1,CSDRVAEETQYF,TGCAGCGACAGGGTAGCAGAAGAGACCCAGTACTTC
TRBD1,NA,TRBJ1-2,TRBV7-9,CASSFGQGGRYGYTF,TGTGCCAGCAGCTTCGGACAGGGGGGACGGTATGGCTACACCTTC
TRBD2,NA,TRBJ2-5,TRBV27,CASGRLAGGGETQYF,TGTGCCAGCGGGCGACTAGCGGGAGGTGGAGAGACCCAGTACTTC
NA,NA,TRBJ1-5,TRBV2,CAGRRGFNQPQHF,TGTGCCGGGCGACGGGGATTCAATCAGCCCCAGCATTTT
NA,NA,TRBJ2-5,TRBV18,CASSPLTVQETQYF,TGTGCCAGCTCACCATTGACAGTTCAAGAGACCCAGTACTTC
TRBD1,NA,TRBJ2-7,TRBV2,CASRFHRGPFSYEQYF,TGTGCCAGCAGGTTCCACAGGGGTCCCTTCTCCTACGAGCAGTACTTC
NA,NA,TRBJ2-7,TRBV6-1,CASSEIQDLLYEQYF,TGTGCCAGCAGTGAAATCCAGGACTTACTCTACGAGCAGTACTTC
TRBD1,NA,TRBJ1-3,TRBV11-2,CASSRNPGQGPGNTIYF,TGTGCCAGCAGCCGCAACCCGGGACAGGGGCCAGGAAACACCATATATTTT
NA,NA,TRBJ2-1,TRBV11-2,CASSTPRGSNNEQFF,TGTGCCAGCAGCACACCTAGGGGTTCCAACAATGAGCAGTTCTTC
NA,NA,TRBJ1-2,TRBV27,CASRPSGYYGYTF,TGTGCCAGCAGGCCGTCAGGTTACTATGGCTACACCTTC
NA,few,TRBJ1-3,TRBV6-1,CASSESGVEAGNTIYF,TGTGCCAGCAGTGAATCAGGGGTGGAAGCTGGAAACACCATATATTTT
TRBD1,NA,TRBJ2-6,TRBV28,CASRSQGAGANVLTF,TGTGCCAGCAGGTCGCAGGGGGCTGGGGCCAACGTCCTGACTTTC
NA,NA,TRBJ2-1,TRBV5-1,CASSRQDNEQFF,TGCGCCAGCAGCCGCCAGGACAATGAGCAGTTCTTC
TRBD1,NA,TRBJ2-7,TRBV7-6,CASSPGQGAYEQYF,TGTGCCAGCAGCCCGGGACAGGGGGCTTACGAGCAGTACTTC
NA,NA,TRBJ2-7,TRBV30,CAWSEGMSSYEQYF,TGTGCCTGGAGTGAGGGGATGTCCTCCTACGAGCAGTACTTC
NA,NA,TRBJ2-1,TRBV18,CASSPLRAGVYNEQFF,TGTGCCAGCTCACCCCTTAGGGCAGGGGTGTACAATGAGCAGTTCTTC
NA,once,TRBJ1-2,TRBV5-1,CASSPTPSGDYGYTF,TGCGCCAGCAGCCCGACTCCCTCCGGCGACTATGGCTACACCTTC